The clone carrying this T cell receptor beta chain has a handful of counts. This specimen belongs to a study of PD-L1 blockade in urothelial cancer. The wider study: Patients' atezolizumab regimen, 1,200 mg intravenously every 3 weeks, began in the mid-2010s. Males with urothelial cancer arising in the bladder constituted twenty-five of the 29 patients.

TCRdb's table, derived via immunoSEQ multiplex PCR, lists solely in-frame clones and lacks some. This sample has roughly 100,000 clones; less than 90% occur once, and the top ten carry over 7.5%. Trimming cost V 4 bases and J 0 bases, with 8 bases left between them. There are 14 residues in the CDR3. Germline loops: CDR1 SGDLS, CDR2 YYNGEE. The time point denotes: peripheral blood 6 weeks after treatment start. The sequence was collected from a man between 65 and 80 years old with urothelial cancer. The specimen comprised PBMCs, sampled around atezolizumab (anti-PD-L1) treatment. This chain links TRBV9 with TRBJ2-1; no firm D call. CDR3 protein: CASSPQVSYNEQFF. The CDR3 DNA reads TGTGCCAGCAGCCCGCAGGTCTCCTACAATGAGCAGTTCTTC.